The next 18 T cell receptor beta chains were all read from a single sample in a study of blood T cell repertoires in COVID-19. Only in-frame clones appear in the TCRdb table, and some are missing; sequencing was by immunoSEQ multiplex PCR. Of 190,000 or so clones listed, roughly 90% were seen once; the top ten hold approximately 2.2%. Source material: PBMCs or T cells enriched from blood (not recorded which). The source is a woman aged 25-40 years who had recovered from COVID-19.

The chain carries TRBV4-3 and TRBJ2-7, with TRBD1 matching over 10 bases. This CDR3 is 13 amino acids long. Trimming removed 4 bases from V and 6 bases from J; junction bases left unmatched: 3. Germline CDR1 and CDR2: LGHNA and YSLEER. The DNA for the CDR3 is TGCGCCAGCAGCCTGGGACAGGGGTTCGAGCAGTACTTC. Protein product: CASSLGQGFEQYF.

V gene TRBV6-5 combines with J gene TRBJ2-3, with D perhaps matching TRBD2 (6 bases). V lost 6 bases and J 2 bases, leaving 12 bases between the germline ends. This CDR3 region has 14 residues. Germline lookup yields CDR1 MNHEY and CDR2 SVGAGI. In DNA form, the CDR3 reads TGTGCCAGCAGCCGCGGGGAGTTCACAGATACGCAGTATTTT. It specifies CASSRGEFTDTQYF.

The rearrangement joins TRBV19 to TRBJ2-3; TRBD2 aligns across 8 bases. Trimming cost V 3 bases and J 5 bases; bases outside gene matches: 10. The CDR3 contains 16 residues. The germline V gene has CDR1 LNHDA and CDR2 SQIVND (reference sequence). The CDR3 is CASSIRTGGPGDTQYF. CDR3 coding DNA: TGTGCCAGTAGTATTCGTACGGGAGGGCCTGGAGATACGCAGTATTTT.

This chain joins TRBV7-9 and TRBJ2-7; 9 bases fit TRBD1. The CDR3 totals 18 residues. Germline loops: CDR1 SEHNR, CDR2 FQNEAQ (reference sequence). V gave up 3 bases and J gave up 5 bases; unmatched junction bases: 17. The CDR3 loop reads CASSFPVGRGTGWNEQYF. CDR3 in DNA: TGTGCCAGCAGCTTTCCCGTGGGACGGGGGACAGGGTGGAACGAGCAGTACTTC.

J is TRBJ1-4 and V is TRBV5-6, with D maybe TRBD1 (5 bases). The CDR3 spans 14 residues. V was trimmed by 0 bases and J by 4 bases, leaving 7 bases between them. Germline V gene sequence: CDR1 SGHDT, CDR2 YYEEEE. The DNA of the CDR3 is TGTGCCAGCAGCTTGGCAGGGATTAATGAAAAACTGTTTTTT. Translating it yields CASSLAGINEKLFF.

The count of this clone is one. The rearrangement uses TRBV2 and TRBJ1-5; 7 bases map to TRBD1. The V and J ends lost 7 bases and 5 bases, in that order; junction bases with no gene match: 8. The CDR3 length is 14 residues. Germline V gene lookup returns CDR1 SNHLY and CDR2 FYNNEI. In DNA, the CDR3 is TGTGCCAGCACGAGACAGGGAAGTTATCAGCCCCAGCATTTT. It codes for CASTRQGSYQPQHF.

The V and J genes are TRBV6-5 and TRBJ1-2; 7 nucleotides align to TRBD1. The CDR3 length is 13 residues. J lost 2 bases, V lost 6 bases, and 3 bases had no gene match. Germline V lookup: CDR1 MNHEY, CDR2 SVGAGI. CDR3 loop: CASRRDRNYGYTF. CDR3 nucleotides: TGTGCCAGCAGACGGGACAGAAACTATGGCTACACCTTC.

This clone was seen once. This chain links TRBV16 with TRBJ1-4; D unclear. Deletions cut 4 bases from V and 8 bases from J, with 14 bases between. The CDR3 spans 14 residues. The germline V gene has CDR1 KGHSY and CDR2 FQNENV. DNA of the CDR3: TGTGCCAGCAGCCGCCCCGATATGAGGGAAAAACTGTTTTTT. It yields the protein CASSRPDMREKLFF.

The CDR3 loop reads CASSISGGRNTEAFF. The CDR3 bases are TGTGCCAGCAGCATTTCAGGGGGCCGGAACACTGAAGCTTTCTTT. The J gene is TRBJ1-1, the V gene TRBV5-4; 8 bases line up with TRBD1. The V gene end was trimmed by 4 bases and the J gene end by 1 base; junction bases not matched to a gene: 6. The CDR3 spans 15 residues. CDR1 and CDR2 (germline): SGHNT, YYREEE (reference sequence).

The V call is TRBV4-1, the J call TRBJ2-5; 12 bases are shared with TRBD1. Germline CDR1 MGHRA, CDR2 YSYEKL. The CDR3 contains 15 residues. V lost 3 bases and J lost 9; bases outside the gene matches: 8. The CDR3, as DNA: TGCGCCAGCAGCCATCCCGGGACAGGGGGCGCGGCCCAGTACTTC. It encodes CASSHPGTGGAAQYF.

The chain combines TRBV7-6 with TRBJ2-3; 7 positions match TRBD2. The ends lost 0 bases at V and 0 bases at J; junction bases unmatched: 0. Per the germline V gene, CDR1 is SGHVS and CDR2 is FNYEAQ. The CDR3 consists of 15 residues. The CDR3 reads CASSLAGGSTDTQYF. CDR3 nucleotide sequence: TGTGCCAGCAGCTTAGCGGGGGGGAGCACAGATACGCAGTATTTT.

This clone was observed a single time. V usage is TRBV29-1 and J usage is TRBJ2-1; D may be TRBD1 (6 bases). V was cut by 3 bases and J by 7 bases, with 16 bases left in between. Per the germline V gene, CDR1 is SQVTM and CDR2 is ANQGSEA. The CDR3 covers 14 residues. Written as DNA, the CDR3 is TGCAGCGTTGATGAGGGGGAGTGGTGGAATGAGCAGTTCTTC. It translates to CSVDEGEWWNEQFF.

CDR3 in DNA: TGCGCCAGCAGCGCAAAGACAGGACGCCAAGAGACCCAGTACTTC. Its protein product is CASSAKTGRQETQYF. The chain combines TRBV5-1 with TRBJ2-5; tentatively, D is TRBD1 (6 bases). Per germline, CDR1 SGHRS and CDR2 YFSETQ. V was shortened by 4 bases and J by 1 base, with 14 bases between the two germline ends. The CDR3 consists of 15 residues.

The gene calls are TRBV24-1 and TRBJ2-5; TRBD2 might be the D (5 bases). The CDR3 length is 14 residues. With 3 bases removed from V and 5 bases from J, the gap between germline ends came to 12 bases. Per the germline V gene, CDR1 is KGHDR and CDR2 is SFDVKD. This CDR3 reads CATSDAGGSETQYF. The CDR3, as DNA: TGTGCCACCAGTGATGCCGGCGGGTCGGAGACCCAGTACTTC.

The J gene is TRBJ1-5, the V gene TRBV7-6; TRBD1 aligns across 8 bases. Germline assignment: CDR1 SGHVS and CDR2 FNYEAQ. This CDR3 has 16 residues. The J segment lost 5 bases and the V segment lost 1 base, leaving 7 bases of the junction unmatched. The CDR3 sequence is CASSLGHRGSYQPQHF. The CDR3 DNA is TGTGCCAGCAGCTTAGGTCACAGGGGGTCGTATCAGCCCCAGCATTTT.

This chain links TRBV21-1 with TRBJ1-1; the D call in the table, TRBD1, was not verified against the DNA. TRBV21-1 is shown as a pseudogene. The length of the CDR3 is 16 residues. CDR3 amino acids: CASSLYWDSMGTEAFF. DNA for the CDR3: TGTGCCAGCAGCCTCTATTGGGACAGTATGGGCACTGAAGCTTTCTTT.

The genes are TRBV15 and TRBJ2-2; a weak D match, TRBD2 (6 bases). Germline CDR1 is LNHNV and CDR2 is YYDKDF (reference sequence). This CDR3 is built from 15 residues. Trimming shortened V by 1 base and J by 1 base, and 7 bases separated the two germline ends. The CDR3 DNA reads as TGTGCCACCAGCAGAGCGGGGGTGAACACCGGGGAGCTGTTTTTT. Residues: CATSRAGVNTGELFF.

The DNA for the CDR3 is TGTGCCACCAGTGACTCCGGGACAGCCGGCTATGGCTACACCTTC. Amino acids: CATSDSGTAGYGYTF. V usage is TRBV24-1 and J usage is TRBJ1-2; TRBD1 matches 7 bases. Unmatched junction bases numbered 8, after V lost 4 bases and J lost 4 bases. Per the germline V gene, CDR1 is KGHDR and CDR2 is SFDVKD. The CDR3 loop spans 15 amino acids.